The T cell receptor (beta chain) described here comes from a study of regulatory T cells in long-lasting Graves disease. V was trimmed by 0 bases and J by 6 bases, leaving 8 bases between them. Germline lookup yields CDR1 SQVTM and CDR2 ANQGSEA. The CDR3 has 12 residues. Assembly of TCR beta libraries relied on iRepertoire HTBI primers together with Arm-PCR of CDR3 regions. Using its own MiXCR run on the multiplex PCR reads, TCRdb lists one record per CDR3 protein. The sample shows about 430,000 distinct CDR3 sequences, 21% of them seen only once. This sample's time point: persistent/refractory GD, antithyroid drugs over 5 years with positive TRAb. With RNA extracted from PBMCs as input, the TCR library was made.

This sequence joins TRBV29-1 and TRBJ1-2; a weak D match, TRBD1 (5 bases). This material consisted of peripheral blood mononuclear cells (PBMCs), taken when the disease was refractory, from a patient treated with antithyroid drugs. This sequence originates from a female donor with Graves disease. The CDR3 DNA is TGCAGCGTTGAAGACAGGGCTAATGGCTACACCTTC. Protein: CSVEDRANGYTF.